This T cell receptor beta chain was sequenced for a study of identical twins. The study, taken as a whole, reports: Zero-insertion analyses might be partly confounded by invariant T cells like MAIT and iNKT. Conclusions were based on cross-sectional statistical analysis, without following the same donors. Clonotypes of the beta chain that were abundant in cord blood carried fewer insertions (memory repertoires showed none).

In every case, the donor was a healthy Caucasian. After removal of 0 bases from V and 1 base from J, the junction contained 6 bases not matched to a gene. This CDR3 contains 16 residues. Germline V gene lookup returns CDR1 SGDLS and CDR2 YYNGEE. Worth noting for this clonotype: The antigen is not known.

TCRdb reprocessed the 5' RACE reads via MiXCR and lists one record per CDR3 protein. The table has approximately 240,000 distinct CDR3 sequences, over 11% seen once. The chain couples TRBV9 to TRBJ2-7, with 8 bases fitting TRBD1. This clonotype was obtained from a woman between 18 and 29 years old in good health. Source material: memory (CD45RO+) T cells sorted from blood. CDR3 nucleotide sequence: TGTGCCAGCAGCGTAGGGGTCGGACAGGGTTCCTACGAGCAGTACTTC. It specifies CASSVGVGQGSYEQYF. Filled out from reference TRBV9 and TRBJ2-7, the complete variable domain reads DSGVTQTPKHLITATGQRVTLRCSPRSGDLSVYWYQQSLDQGLQFLIQYYNGEERAKGNILERFSAQQFPDLHSELNLSSLELGDSALYFCASSVGVGQGSYEQYFGPGTRLTVT.